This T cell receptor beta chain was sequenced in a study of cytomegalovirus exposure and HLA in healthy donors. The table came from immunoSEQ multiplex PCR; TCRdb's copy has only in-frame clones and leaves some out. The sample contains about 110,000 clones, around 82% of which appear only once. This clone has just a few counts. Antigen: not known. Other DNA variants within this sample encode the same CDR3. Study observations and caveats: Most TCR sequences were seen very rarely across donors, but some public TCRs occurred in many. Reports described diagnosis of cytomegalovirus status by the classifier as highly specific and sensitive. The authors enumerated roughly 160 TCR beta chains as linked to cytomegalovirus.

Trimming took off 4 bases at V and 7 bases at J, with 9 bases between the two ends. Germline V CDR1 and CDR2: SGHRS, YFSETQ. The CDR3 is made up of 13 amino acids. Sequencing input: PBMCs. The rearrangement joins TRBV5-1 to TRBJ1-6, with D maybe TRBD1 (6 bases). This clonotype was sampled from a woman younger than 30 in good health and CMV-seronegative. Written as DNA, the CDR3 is TGCGCCAGCAGCACCCAGGGGAATTCACCCCTCCACTTT. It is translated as CASSTQGNSPLHF.